Presented here are 7 T cell receptor beta chains from one specimen sequenced in a study of shared clonotypes between healthy human individuals. Some clones are missing from TCRdb's copy, which holds only in-frame ones; the method was immunoSEQ multiplex PCR. The data show about 470,000 clones, 70% to 80% seen once. The sequenced sample was PBMCs. The receptors here all came from a woman between 40 and 50 years old in good health. Some clones in this sample may be carry-over from other donors' samples.

Turning to this clone: With only one base between it and a far larger clone, this is likely a read error. Other DNA sequences from this sample encode an identical CDR3 as well. This chain uses TRBV29-1 with TRBJ1-2, with a weak D call TRBD1 (5 bases). The length of the CDR3 is 12 residues. V was cut by 7 bases and J by 4 bases, with 13 bases left in between. Germline loops: CDR1 SQVTM, CDR2 ANQGSEA. The CDR3 DNA reads as TGCAGCGCCCAGGGAGGGATCTATGGCTACACCTTC. Its protein product is CSAQGGIYGYTF. The variable domain in full, with the rest retrieved from reference TRBV29-1 and TRBJ1-2, is SAVISQKPSRDICQRGTSLTIQCQVDSQVTMMFWYRQQPGQSLTLIATANQGSEATYESGFVIDKFPISRPNLTFSTLTVSNMSPEDSSIYLCSAQGGIYGYTFGSGTRLTVV.

The chain uses TRBV7-2 and TRBJ2-7; TRBD2 aligns across 8 bases. Germline values: CDR1 SGHTA, CDR2 FQGNSA. The CDR3 contains 14 residues. Germline trimming cut 2 bases from V and 4 bases from J; bases unmatched to any gene: 4. The CDR3 nucleotides are TGTGCCAGCAGCTTACCTAGCGGGCGGTACGAGCAGTACTTC. Its protein product is CASSLPSGRYEQYF.

This clone appeared a few times. Other DNA sequences from this sample encode an identical CDR3 as well. V is TRBV7-9 and J is TRBJ2-1; tentative D call: TRBD2 (5 bases). With 5 bases removed from V and 7 bases from J, the gap between germline ends came to 9 bases. Germline V gene data show CDR1 as SEHNR and CDR2 as FQNEAQ (reference sequence). The CDR3 is made up of 12 amino acids. CDR3 sequence reads: CASSPEGNEQFF. Written as DNA, the CDR3 is TGTGCCAGCAGCCCAGAGGGAAATGAGCAGTTCTTC.

The chain joins TRBV7-3 to TRBJ2-3; 15 nucleotides align to TRBD2. CDR1 and CDR2 (germline): SGHTA, FQGTGA. The CDR3 length is 18 residues. The V gene end was trimmed by 3 bases and the J gene end by 0 bases; junction bases not matched to a gene: 4. The CDR3 DNA follows: TGTGCCAGCAGCTTCGGACTAGCGGGAGGGCCGAGCACAGATACGCAGTATTTT. This gives the protein CASSFGLAGGPSTDTQYF.

J is TRBJ2-1 and V is TRBV7-8; TRBD2 aligns across 10 bases. This CDR3 region has 19 residues. Germline CDR1 reads SGHVS; CDR2 reads FQNEAQ. J gave up 6 bases and V 4 bases, and 18 bases lay outside the gene matches. CDR3 nucleotide sequence: TGTGCCAGCAGCTCCCCCGGGCTAGCGGGAGCTTGGGACCTCAATGAGCAGTTCTTC. It specifies CASSSPGLAGAWDLNEQFF.

This chain links TRBV7-2 with TRBJ1-2; the D gene is possibly TRBD1 (6 bases). Deletions cut 1 base from V and 0 bases from J, with 15 bases between. The CDR3 is 17 amino acids. Germline-derived CDR1 and CDR2 are SGHTA and FQGNSA. CDR3 residues: CASSLESGTTANYGYTF. CDR3 coding DNA: TGTGCCAGCAGCTTAGAAAGTGGGACAACTGCTAACTATGGCTACACCTTC.

This clone was detected only once. The chain is built from TRBV28 and TRBJ2-7, with D uncertain. CDR3 length: 14 amino acids. Trimming removed 7 bases at V and 1 base at J, with 14 bases between. CDR1 and CDR2 (germline): MDHEN, SYDVKM. CDR3 nucleotides: TGTGCCAGCATTCCCCACTTGGAATCCTACGAGCAGTACTTC. It is translated as CASIPHLESYEQYF.